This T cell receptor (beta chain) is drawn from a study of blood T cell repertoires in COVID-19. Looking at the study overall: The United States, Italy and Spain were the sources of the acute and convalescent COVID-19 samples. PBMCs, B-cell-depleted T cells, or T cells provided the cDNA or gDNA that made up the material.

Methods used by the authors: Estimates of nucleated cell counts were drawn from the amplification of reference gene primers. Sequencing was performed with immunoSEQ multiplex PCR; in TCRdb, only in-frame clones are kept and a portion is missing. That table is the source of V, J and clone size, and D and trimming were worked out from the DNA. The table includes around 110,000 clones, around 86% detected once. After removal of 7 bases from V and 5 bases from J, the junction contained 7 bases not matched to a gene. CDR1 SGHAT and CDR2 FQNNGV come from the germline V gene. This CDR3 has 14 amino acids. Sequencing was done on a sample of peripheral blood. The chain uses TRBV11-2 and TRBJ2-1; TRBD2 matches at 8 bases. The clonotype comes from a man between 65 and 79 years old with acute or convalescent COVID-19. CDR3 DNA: TGTGCCAGCACACGGGGGGGAGGGAACAATGAGCAGTTCTTC. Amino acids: CASTRGGGNNEQFF.